This TCR beta chain was identified in a study of CD8+CD57+ T cells in acquired aplastic anemia. Study details: The mean DNA yield obtained from sorted CD4+ and CD8+ cells came to about 3 ug. The study's findings and limits: Patients and controls were not found to differ significantly in CD8+ Simpson's diversity.

TCR beta VDJ and CDR3 were profiled, and genomic DNA was the template. Each CDR3 protein gets one entry after TCRdb re-called the reads with MiXCR. This table has about 180,000 distinct CDR3 sequences, approximately 48% appearing once. Selection for sequencing was limited to patients who had shown CD8+CD57+ cell expansion by flow cytometry. Each of the patients presented with severe acquired aplastic anemia. Blood samples were obtained from patients who had received no prior therapy. This clonotype appeared many times. Its matching antigen is unknown. This CDR3 comprises 15 residues. V lost 3 bases, J lost 0 bases, and 12 bases lay in between.

This receptor was taken from a human donor with aplastic anemia. The chain recombines TRBV12-3 or TRBV12-4 with TRBJ2-7; TRBD2 is a possible D gene (6 bases). Material: sorted CD4+, CD8+, or CD8+CD57+ T cells (not recorded which) from PBMCs. The CDR3 here is CASSFSAGSSYEQYF. CDR3 nucleotide sequence: TGTGCCAGCAGTTTTTCCGCGGGGAGCTCCTACGAGCAGTACTTC.